Listed here are 29 T cell receptor beta chains from one sample, sequenced in a study of T cell responses to AZD1222 COVID-19 vaccine. Sequencing was performed with immunoSEQ multiplex PCR; in TCRdb, only in-frame clones are kept and a portion is missing. The data show approximately 170,000 clones, around 94% seen once. The specimen comprised peripheral blood, sampled 28 days after the second AZD1222 dose. The source is an adult who received the AZD1222 COVID-19 vaccine.

This clone has only one observation. J is TRBJ2-1 and V is TRBV5-4, with TRBD2 matching over 14 bases. Germline lookup yields CDR1 SGHNT and CDR2 YYREEE (reference sequence). Germline trimming cut 4 bases from V and 7 bases from J; bases unmatched to any gene: 7. The CDR3 is 16 residues long. The CDR3 coding sequence is TGTGCCAGCAGCCAGTTGACTAGCGGGAGGGGAAATGAGCAGTTCTTC. Translating gives CASSQLTSGRGNEQFF.

This sequence joins TRBV28 and TRBJ1-6, with 9 positions matching TRBD1. This CDR3 region has 15 residues. Germline V lookup: CDR1 MDHEN, CDR2 SYDVKM. V gave up 6 bases and J gave up 8 bases; unmatched junction bases: 8. DNA of the CDR3: TGTGCCAGCAGCTCGGGGACAGGGTCGTATTCACCCCTCCACTTT. This encodes CASSSGTGSYSPLHF. The whole variable domain, filled in from reference TRBV28 and TRBJ1-6, reads DVKVTQSSRYLVKRTGEKVFLECVQDMDHENMFWYRQDPGLGLRLIYFSYDVKMKEKGDIPEGYSVSREKKERFSLILESASTNQTSMYLCASSSGTGSYSPLHFGNGTRLTVT.

The chain is built from TRBV6-4 and TRBJ1-5, with TRBD1 as a possible D gene (5 bases). This CDR3 has 13 amino acids. Trimming removed 3 bases at V and 3 bases at J, with 6 bases between. In germline, CDR1 is MRHNA, CDR2 SNTAGT. CDR3 nucleotide sequence: TGTGCCAGCAGTGAGGGGGACAATCAGCCCCAGCATTTT. It yields the protein CASSEGDNQPQHF.

This clone occurred once. The chain recombines TRBV20-1 with TRBJ1-5; tentatively, D is TRBD1 (5 bases). V was clipped by 3 bases and J by 4 bases, with 10 bases between them. The germline V gene encodes CDR1 DFQATT and CDR2 SNEGSKA (reference sequence). The CDR3 length is 13 residues. DNA of the CDR3: TGCAGTGCTAGTGGTCAGGGTAATCAGCCCCAGCATTTT. Its translation is CSASGQGNQPQHF.

This sequence joins TRBV27 and TRBJ2-7; 8 positions agree with TRBD2. The CDR3 contains 17 residues. V lost 2 bases to trimming and J lost 0 bases; unmatched junction nucleotides: 9. Germline CDR1 is MNHEY and CDR2 is SMNVEV (reference sequence). The CDR3 DNA reads as TGTGCCAGCAGTTTACATCTCCGGGGGGGGAGCTCCTACGAGCAGTACTTC. Its protein product is CASSLHLRGGSSYEQYF.

This rearrangement joins TRBV27 to TRBJ2-5, with D tentatively TRBD1 (6 bases). CDR1 is MNHEY, CDR2 SMNVEV, per germline (reference sequence). V was cut by 9 bases and J by 1 base, with 15 bases left in between. This CDR3 comprises 14 residues. CDR3 nucleotide sequence: TGTGCCAGTGGTACAGGGCGGCGCCAAGAGACCCAGTACTTC. Protein sequence: CASGTGRRQETQYF.

The table lists this clone with a few counts. The chain links TRBV3-1 (or the pseudogene TRBV3-2) to TRBJ1-2; 12 nucleotides line up with TRBD1. This CDR3 is 14 amino acids long. V lost 4 bases and J lost 7; bases outside the gene matches: 4. Germline-derived CDR1 and CDR2 are LGHDT and YNNKEL (reference sequence). CDR3 protein: CASSLGTGGGGYTF. In DNA, the CDR3 is TGTGCCAGCAGCCTTGGGACAGGGGGCGGTGGCTACACCTTC.

This sequence joins TRBV28 and TRBJ1-1; D not certain. Per the germline V gene, CDR1 is MDHEN and CDR2 is SYDVKM. V gave up 8 bases and J gave up 3 bases, with 13 bases separating them. The CDR3 runs 13 residues. The DNA of the CDR3 is TGTGCCAGCGGTGAGGTCTGGGACACTGAAGCTTTCTTT. This translates into CASGEVWDTEAFF. Full variable domain (missing parts from reference TRBV28 and TRBJ1-1): DVKVTQSSRYLVKRTGEKVFLECVQDMDHENMFWYRQDPGLGLRLIYFSYDVKMKEKGDIPEGYSVSREKKERFSLILESASTNQTSMYLCASGEVWDTEAFFGQGTRLTVV.

This chain uses TRBV28 with TRBJ1-1; 8 nucleotides line up with TRBD1. CDR1 is MDHEN and CDR2 is SYDVKM in the germline V gene. The V gene end was trimmed by 5 bases and the J gene end by 7 bases; junction bases not matched to a gene: 18. This CDR3 is built from 17 residues. The chain's CDR3 is CASSGAVRTGILDEAFF. Written as DNA, the CDR3 is TGTGCCAGCAGTGGAGCTGTGCGGACAGGGATTCTAGATGAAGCTTTCTTT.

This rearrangement joins TRBV25-1 to TRBJ2-1, with TRBD2 matching over 8 bases. Germline lookup yields CDR1 MGHDK and CDR2 SYGVNS. The CDR3 is 17 amino acids. The junction had 9 bases not matched to a gene; V was cut back by 2 bases and J by 3 bases. DNA for the CDR3: TGTGCCAGCAGTGAAAGGATAGCGGGACGACTCTACAATGAGCAGTTCTTC. Protein: CASSERIAGRLYNEQFF.

This sequence joins TRBV2 and TRBJ2-7, with 9 nucleotides matching TRBD2. Germline-derived CDR1 and CDR2 are SNHLY and FYNNEI. The J segment lost 2 bases and the V segment lost 3 bases, leaving 8 bases of the junction unmatched. The CDR3 length is 16 residues. CDR3 amino acids: CASSDIGGTSPYEQYF. For the CDR3, the DNA is TGTGCCAGCAGTGATATAGGTGGGACTAGCCCCTACGAGCAGTACTTC. The variable domain in full, completed from reference TRBV2 and TRBJ2-7, reads EPEVTQTPSHQVTQMGQEVILRCVPISNHLYFYWYRQILGQKVEFLVSFYNNEISEKSEIFDDQFSVERPDGSNFTLKIRSTKLEDSAMYFCASSDIGGTSPYEQYFGPGTRLTVT.

The V gene is TRBV10-1, the J gene TRBJ2-5, with TRBD2 matching over 15 bases. The length of the CDR3 is 15 residues. J gave up 5 bases and V 10 bases, and 8 bases lay outside the gene matches. Per the germline V gene, CDR1 is WNHNN and CDR2 is SYGVQD (reference sequence). The CDR3 coding sequence is TGCGCCACCAGGACTAGCGGGAGGGCCTCGGAGACCCAGTACTTC. Its translation: CATRTSGRASETQYF.

This rearrangement joins TRBV19 to TRBJ1-1, with 11 bases matching TRBD1. Germline V gives CDR1 LNHDA, CDR2 SQIVND (reference sequence). CDR3 length: 16 residues. V trimming: 5 bases; J trimming: 5 bases; junction bases outside the gene matches: 10. The chain's CDR3 is CASSPPPGTGGTEAFF. The DNA of the CDR3 is TGTGCCAGTAGTCCGCCTCCCGGGACAGGGGGGACTGAAGCTTTCTTT. Filled out from reference TRBV19 and TRBJ1-1, the complete variable domain reads DGGITQSPKYLFRKEGQNVTLSCEQNLNHDAMYWYRQDPGQGLRLIYYSQIVNDFQKGDIAEGYSVSREKKESFPLTVTSAQKNPTAFYLCASSPPPGTGGTEAFFGQGTRLTVV.

The chain carries TRBV11-2 and TRBJ2-6; D remains ambiguous. The V gene's germline CDR1 is SGHAT and CDR2 FQNNGV. The V and J ends lost 0 bases and 2 bases respectively, with 5 bases between them. The CDR3 contains 15 residues. Written as DNA, the CDR3 is TGTGCCAGCAGCTTAGAATCGCCTGGGGCCAACGTCCTGACTTTC. Translation: CASSLESPGANVLTF.

V and J are TRBV7-6 and TRBJ1-1, with D possibly being TRBD1 (5 bases). CDR3 size: 15 residues. Germline-derived CDR1 and CDR2 are SGHVS and FNYEAQ. Trimming removed 8 bases at V and 3 bases at J, with 19 bases between. The CDR3, as DNA: TGTGCCAGCTCACGAGGGGCACAGGCGGACACTGAAGCTTTCTTT. It specifies CASSRGAQADTEAFF.

The rearrangement uses TRBV5-1 and TRBJ1-2; TRBD1 is a possible D gene (6 bases). The CDR3 consists of 14 residues. Germline V gives CDR1 SGHRS, CDR2 YFSETQ. Trimming removed 1 base at V and 7 bases at J, with 14 bases between. The CDR3 spells CASSLNQGSGGYTF. The CDR3 DNA reads TGCGCCAGCAGCTTGAATCAGGGGTCGGGTGGCTACACCTTC.

This chain joins TRBV28 and TRBJ2-7; D gene unclear. Germline assignment: CDR1 MDHEN and CDR2 SYDVKM. Trimming pared 6 bases from V and 3 bases from J, leaving 3 bases between. The CDR3 totals 10 residues. CDR3 sequence reads: CASSDYEQYF. The DNA of the CDR3 is TGTGCCAGCAGCGACTACGAGCAGTACTTC.

The chain is built from TRBV2 and TRBJ1-1, with D hard to call. This CDR3 is built from 14 residues. V was trimmed by 6 bases and J by 0 bases, leaving 11 bases between them. From germline, CDR1 is SNHLY and CDR2 FYNNEI. This chain's CDR3 is CASRRGFLNTEAFF. CDR3 sequence (DNA): TGTGCCAGCAGAAGAGGGTTCTTGAACACTGAAGCTTTCTTT.

The CDR3 is CASSPRAGTYNEQFF. The CDR3 DNA reads as TGTGCCAGCAGTCCCCGGGCGGGGACCTACAATGAGCAGTTCTTC. The chain uses TRBV27 and TRBJ2-1; perhaps TRBD2 as D (6 bases). There are 15 residues in the CDR3. Looked up from germline, CDR1 is MNHEY and CDR2 is SMNVEV (reference sequence). V shed 5 bases and J shed 2 bases, with 13 bases lying between them.

The genes are TRBV7-8 and TRBJ1-3; 8 positions match TRBD1. The germline CDR1 and CDR2 sequences are SGHVS and FQNEAQ. The CDR3 sequence is 15 residues long. Trimming took 3 bases from V and 4 from J; bases not matched to a gene: 5. The DNA of the CDR3 is TGTGCCAGCAGCTTTGGCAGGGGGCTAGGAAACACCATATATTTT. Amino acid sequence: CASSFGRGLGNTIYF. Filled out from reference TRBV7-8 and TRBJ1-3, the complete variable domain reads GAGVSQSPRYKVAKRGQDVALRCDPISGHVSLFWYQQALGQGPEFLTYFQNEAQLDKSGLPSDRFFAERPEGSVSTLKIQRTQQEDSAVYLCASSFGRGLGNTIYFGEGSWLTVV.

The chain couples TRBV7-2 to TRBJ2-7; D is unresolved. CDR1 and CDR2 from the germline V gene are SGHTA and FQGNSA. Deletions cut 5 bases from V and 4 bases from J, with 6 bases between. The CDR3 is made up of 11 amino acids. The CDR3 sequence: CASSEGYEQYF. In DNA, the CDR3 is TGTGCCAGCAGCGAAGGGTACGAGCAGTACTTC. Full variable domain (outside the CDR3, taken from reference TRBV7-2 and TRBJ2-7): GAGVSQSPSNKVTEKGKDVELRCDPISGHTALYWYRQSLGQGLEFLIYFQGNSAPDKSGLPSDRFSAERTGGSVSTLTIQRTQQEDSAVYLCASSEGYEQYFGPGTRLTVT.

The chain couples TRBV28 to TRBJ1-2; D is undetermined. The CDR3 sequence is 12 residues long. Germline CDR1 MDHEN, CDR2 SYDVKM. With 6 bases removed from V and 4 bases from J, the gap between germline ends came to 9 bases. CDR3 in amino acids: CASSSDTYGYTF. The CDR3 nucleotides read TGTGCCAGCAGCTCCGACACCTATGGCTACACCTTC.

The CDR3 region is CASNPVSGTYRPLHF. In DNA form, the CDR3 reads TGTGCCAGTAACCCAGTTTCGGGGACTTACAGGCCCCTCCACTTT. This rearrangement joins TRBV19 to TRBJ1-6, with D perhaps matching TRBD1 (5 bases). CDR1 LNHDA and CDR2 SQIVND come from the germline V gene (reference sequence). Trimming pared 7 bases from V and 13 bases from J, leaving 23 bases between. The length of the CDR3 is 15 residues.

This chain links TRBV2 with TRBJ1-6; no clear D gene. The V end lost 4 bases, the J end lost 10 bases, and 11 bases lay between the germline ends. This CDR3 contains 13 residues. From germline, CDR1 is SNHLY and CDR2 FYNNEI. The CDR3 bases are TGTGCCAGCAGTGGAAACAGCAACTCACCCCTCCACTTT. Protein product: CASSGNSNSPLHF.

The chain couples TRBV10-3 to TRBJ2-2; the D is unclear. Germline values: CDR1 ENHRY, CDR2 SYGVKD. The length of the CDR3 is 16 residues. V was clipped by 3 bases and J by 2 bases, with 13 bases between them. For the CDR3, the DNA is TGTGCCATCAGTGACCCAAATGAACCAAACACCGGGGAGCTGTTTTTT. Translating gives CAISDPNEPNTGELFF.

The chain is built from TRBV7-9 and TRBJ2-7; 10 nucleotides agree with TRBD1. This CDR3 contains 16 residues. CDR1 is SEHNR and CDR2 is FQNEAQ in the germline V gene (reference sequence). The junction had 11 bases not matched to a gene; V was cut back by 5 bases and J by 4 bases. The CDR3 here is CASSQLPGDRGYEQYF. The CDR3 region has the DNA TGTGCCAGCAGCCAGCTCCCGGGGGACAGGGGTTACGAGCAGTACTTC.

The chain has TRBV9 and TRBJ1-1; D unclear. Germline lookup yields CDR1 SGDLS and CDR2 YYNGEE. This CDR3 has 16 amino acids. V shed 3 bases and J shed 0 bases, with 15 bases lying between them. This CDR3 is CASSAEGSVVNTEAFF. CDR3 sequence (DNA): TGTGCCAGCAGCGCAGAGGGTTCGGTGGTGAACACTGAAGCTTTCTTT. The full variable domain, in which reference TRBV9 and TRBJ1-1 provide the parts outside the CDR3, is DSGVTQTPKHLITATGQRVTLRCSPRSGDLSVYWYQQSLDQGLQFLIQYYNGEERAKGNILERFSAQQFPDLHSELNLSSLELGDSALYFCASSAEGSVVNTEAFFGQGTRLTVV.

This chain connects TRBV30 to TRBJ1-1, with D perhaps TRBD1 (6 bases). Looked up from germline, CDR1 is GTSNPN and CDR2 is SVGIG (reference sequence). The CDR3 length is 14 residues. V was clipped by 4 bases and J by 1 base, with 13 bases between them. CDR3 region: CAWIRGLSNTEAFF. In nucleotides, the CDR3 is TGTGCCTGGATCAGGGGACTTTCGAACACTGAAGCTTTCTTT.

The chain is built from TRBV30 and TRBJ1-5; D is unresolved. Germline V gene data show CDR1 as GTSNPN and CDR2 as SVGIG (reference sequence). The V end was cut by 1 base, the J end by 0 bases, with 10 bases between. This CDR3 spans 15 amino acids. The CDR3 DNA sequence: TGTGCCTGGAGTGGGGGAATTTCTAGCAATCAGCCCCAGCATTTT. Residues: CAWSGGISSNQPQHF.